Shown below are 26 T cell receptor beta chains from a single sample sequenced in a study of OX40 agonist ivuxolimab in advanced cancers. Sequencing used immunoSEQ multiplex PCR; TCRdb keeps in-frame clones, though not all of them. This table has under 35,000 clones, more than 75% appearing once. The sequenced sample was CD4+ or CD8+ T cells sorted from blood, obtained in a trial of the OX40 agonist ivuxolimab. The origin of the receptors is an adult with an advanced solid tumor such as melanoma, head and neck, liver or kidney cancer.

This chain's CDR3 is CASSMTGSLAEFYNEQFF. In nucleotides, the CDR3 is TGTGCCAGCAGCATGACCGGCTCACTAGCGGAGTTTTACAATGAGCAGTTCTTC. The chain links TRBV11-2 to TRBJ2-1; 8 nucleotides line up with TRBD2. CDR1 SGHAT and CDR2 FQNNGV come from the germline V gene. J was trimmed by 4 bases and V by 5 bases; bases with no gene match: 16. The CDR3 spans 18 residues.

The chain has TRBV19 and TRBJ2-2, with 8 bases matching TRBD1. This CDR3 spans 15 amino acids. The germline gives CDR1 LNHDA, CDR2 SQIVND (reference sequence). Germline trimming cut 3 bases from V and 4 bases from J; bases unmatched to any gene: 4. CDR3 loop: CASSMGQASTGELFF. The DNA for the CDR3 is TGTGCCAGTAGTATGGGACAGGCCAGCACCGGGGAGCTGTTTTTT.

This chain connects TRBV19 to TRBJ2-1; the match to TRBD2 covers 14 bases. CDR3 size: 15 residues. Germline lookup yields CDR1 LNHDA and CDR2 SQIVND (reference sequence). V lost 6 bases and J lost 7; bases outside the gene matches: 5. The CDR3 here is CASSRGTSGSNEQFF. DNA for the CDR3: TGTGCCAGTAGCCGCGGGACTAGCGGGAGTAATGAGCAGTTCTTC.

The rearrangement uses TRBV6-4 and TRBJ2-2; D assignment may be TRBD1 or TRBD2 (6 bases each). V was cut by 6 bases and J by 8 bases, with 16 bases left in between. Per germline, CDR1 MRHNA and CDR2 SNTAGT. The CDR3 is made up of 14 amino acids. In DNA form, the CDR3 reads TGTGCCAGCAGCGCCTCGGGGGCCGGGGGGGAGCTGTTTTTT. Encoded protein: CASSASGAGGELFF.

The rearrangement links TRBV30 to TRBJ2-7; D is perhaps TRBD2 (6 bases). The CDR3 has 12 residues. Between the trimmed V and J ends, which lost 8 bases and 2 bases, there was a span of 13 bases. Per germline, CDR1 GTSNPN and CDR2 SVGIG (reference sequence). The CDR3 reads CATGRGTYEQYF. CDR3 sequence (DNA): TGTGCCACGGGACGGGGGACCTACGAGCAGTACTTC.

This clone was seen a handful of times. This chain joins TRBV7-7 and TRBJ1-6; 7 bases fit TRBD1. The CDR3 covers 14 residues. Germline assignment: CDR1 SSHAT and CDR2 FNYEAQ (reference sequence). The ends lost 5 bases at V and 6 bases at J; junction bases unmatched: 4. CDR3 loop: CASSEGQSNSPLHF. The CDR3 DNA reads as TGTGCCAGCAGCGAGGGACAGAGTAATTCACCCCTCCACTTT.

The chain recombines TRBV27 with TRBJ2-6; 7 bases fit TRBD1. Germline CDR1 reads MNHEY; CDR2 reads SMNVEV (reference sequence). After removal of 2 bases from V and 0 bases from J, the junction contained 7 bases not matched to a gene. This CDR3 is 18 amino acids long. DNA for the CDR3: TGTGCCAGCAGTTTAGCCCCGACAGGGACCTCTGGGGCCAACGTCCTGACTTTC. Its translation: CASSLAPTGTSGANVLTF.

The V and J genes are TRBV19 and TRBJ1-1; maybe TRBD1 (5 bases). The CDR3 is 14 residues long. V lost 8 bases and J lost 3, with 16 bases in between. The germline V gene encodes CDR1 LNHDA and CDR2 SQIVND (reference sequence). DNA for the CDR3: TGTGCCAGTGGTCGAGAAAGGGGATACACTGAAGCTTTCTTT. This codes for CASGRERGYTEAFF. Looking up the rest from reference TRBV19 and TRBJ1-1 gives the full variable domain: DGGITQSPKYLFRKEGQNVTLSCEQNLNHDAMYWYRQDPGQGLRLIYYSQIVNDFQKGDIAEGYSVSREKKESFPLTVTSAQKNPTAFYLCASGRERGYTEAFFGQGTRLTVV.

This chain links TRBV28 with TRBJ1-4; 9 positions agree with TRBD1. Germline V gene lookup returns CDR1 MDHEN and CDR2 SYDVKM. V was pared by 2 bases and J by 8 bases, with 6 bases of the junction left unmatched. This CDR3 comprises 15 residues. The CDR3 coding sequence is TGTGCCAGCAGTTTAGGGGGACAGGGTGGCGAAAAACTGTTTTTT. Its translation: CASSLGGQGGEKLFF.

The chain recombines TRBV27 with TRBJ2-7; possibly TRBD2 for D (5 bases). This CDR3 spans 16 amino acids. Germline V gene sequence: CDR1 MNHEY, CDR2 SMNVEV (reference sequence). Trimming shortened V by 5 bases and J by 0 bases, and 17 bases separated the two germline ends. The CDR3 loop reads CASSPSRTVRSYEQYF. Here the CDR3 DNA reads TGTGCCAGCAGTCCTTCCCGGACTGTCCGCTCCTACGAGCAGTACTTC.

The V call is TRBV7-9, the J call TRBJ2-7, with 7 bases lining up with TRBD1. The germline V gene has CDR1 SEHNR and CDR2 FQNEAQ (reference sequence). V gave up 6 bases and J gave up 2 bases; unmatched junction bases: 7. This CDR3 comprises 14 residues. CDR3 nucleotide sequence: TGTGCCAGCAGATCGGGACAGACTACCTACGAGCAGTACTTC. Translation gives CASRSGQTTYEQYF. The variable domain in full, with the rest retrieved from reference TRBV7-9 and TRBJ2-7, is DTGVSQNPRHKITKRGQNVTFRCDPISEHNRLYWYRQTLGQGPEFLTYFQNEAQLEKSRLLSDRFSAERPKGSFSTLEIQRTEQGDSAMYLCASRSGQTTYEQYFGPGTRLTVT.

This rearrangement joins TRBV19 to TRBJ1-1; D is uncertain. Trimming shortened V by 5 bases and J by 0 bases, and 13 bases separated the two germline ends. This CDR3 is 15 amino acids long. Germline-derived CDR1 and CDR2 are LNHDA and SQIVND (reference sequence). The CDR3 is CASSPRTEMNTEAFF. In DNA, the CDR3 is TGTGCCAGTAGTCCGAGGACGGAAATGAACACTGAAGCTTTCTTT. The full variable domain, its missing parts supplied by reference TRBV19 and TRBJ1-1, is DGGITQSPKYLFRKEGQNVTLSCEQNLNHDAMYWYRQDPGQGLRLIYYSQIVNDFQKGDIAEGYSVSREKKESFPLTVTSAQKNPTAFYLCASSPRTEMNTEAFFGQGTRLTVV.

The V and J genes are TRBV18 and TRBJ2-1; 10 nucleotides align to TRBD2. This CDR3 is 16 amino acids long. The ends lost 3 bases at V and 6 bases at J; junction bases unmatched: 8. CDR1 KGHSH and CDR2 LQKENI come from the germline V gene. The CDR3 is CASSPQPSGGANEQFF. The CDR3 coding sequence is TGTGCCAGCTCACCGCAACCAAGCGGGGGGGCCAATGAGCAGTTCTTC.

This clone was detected once. This chain joins TRBV18 and TRBJ1-1; D unresolved. This CDR3 has 15 amino acids. With 3 bases removed from V and 1 base from J, the gap between germline ends came to 12 bases. From germline, CDR1 is KGHSH and CDR2 LQKENI. Here the CDR3 DNA reads TGTGCCAGCTCACCCCAGAATTCGAGGAACACTGAAGCTTTCTTT. Translated, it gives CASSPQNSRNTEAFF. Supplemented by reference TRBV18 and TRBJ1-1, the full variable domain reads NAGVMQNPRHLVRRRGQEARLRCSPMKGHSHVYWYRQLPEEGLKFMVYLQKENIIDESGMPKERFSAEFPKEGPSILRIQQVVRGDSAAYFCASSPQNSRNTEAFFGQGTRLTVV.

This clone was observed once. This rearrangement joins TRBV9 to TRBJ1-1; a weak D match, TRBD1 (5 bases). V gave up 3 bases and J gave up 0 bases, with 12 bases separating them. The CDR3 length is 15 residues. Germline CDR1 reads SGDLS; CDR2 reads YYNGEE. The CDR3 DNA follows: TGTGCCAGCAGCGCAACTACAGGAATGAACACTGAAGCTTTCTTT. It yields the protein CASSATTGMNTEAFF.

This clone came up a few times. The chain carries TRBV7-9 and TRBJ2-7; perhaps TRBD1 as D (6 bases). The germline gives CDR1 SEHNR, CDR2 FQNEAQ (reference sequence). V was clipped by 1 base and J by 4 bases, with 14 bases between them. This CDR3 has 15 amino acids. DNA of the CDR3: TGTGCCAGCAGCTTAGTAACAGGGCGGGCGTACGAGCAGTACTTC. This codes for CASSLVTGRAYEQYF.

The chain couples TRBV19 to TRBJ2-7; TRBD1 matches 7 bases. V dropped 4 bases and J dropped 2; count of bases not matched to a gene: 8. The CDR3 is 15 amino acids. Germline CDR1 reads LNHDA; CDR2 reads SQIVND (reference sequence). The CDR3 region has the DNA TGTGCCAGTAGTACACAGACAGGGAGTCCCTACGAGCAGTACTTC. This translates into CASSTQTGSPYEQYF.

The chain employs TRBV9 and TRBJ2-3; D unclear. This CDR3 comprises 15 residues. Trimming left V 4 bases short and J 2 bases short, with 14 bases between. The V gene's germline CDR1 is SGDLS and CDR2 YYNGEE. As DNA, the CDR3 is TGTGCCAGCAGCCCACGACCGCACCTCACAGATACGCAGTATTTT. This gives the protein CASSPRPHLTDTQYF.

CDR3 sequence reads: CASSLVSGAGTYGYTF. The CDR3 nucleotides are TGCGCCAGCAGCTTGGTCTCCGGGGCAGGGACCTATGGCTACACCTTC. V is TRBV5-1 and J is TRBJ1-2, with a tentative D call TRBD1 (5 bases). The CDR3 loop spans 16 amino acids. Germline V CDR1 and CDR2: SGHRS, YFSETQ. The V and J ends lost 0 bases and 4 bases respectively, with 16 bases between them.

The V gene is TRBV5-6, the J gene TRBJ2-5; 10 bases fit TRBD1. The length of the CDR3 is 16 residues. Trimming took 0 bases from V and 0 from J; bases not matched to a gene: 2. Germline-derived CDR1 and CDR2 are SGHDT and YYEEEE. This chain's CDR3 is CASSLVGQGYQETQYF. The CDR3 DNA follows: TGTGCCAGCAGCTTGGTGGGACAGGGGTACCAAGAGACCCAGTACTTC.

This clone was observed a few times. The genes are TRBV2 and TRBJ1-4; tentatively, D is TRBD1 (5 bases). V was trimmed by 9 bases and J by 8 bases, leaving 16 bases between them. Germline CDR1 and CDR2: SNHLY and FYNNEI. The CDR3 consists of 13 residues. Here the CDR3 reads CASTRGIGEKLFF. The DNA for the CDR3 is TGTGCCAGTACTAGGGGAATCGGAGAAAAACTGTTTTTT.

A few counts support this clone. One end of the junction fails to match germline, which may point to a read error. This chain joins TRBV14 and TRBJ1-6; D is uncertain. This CDR3 is 12 amino acids long. Germline-derived CDR1 and CDR2 are SGHDN and FVKESK. In DNA, the CDR3 is TGTGCCAGCAGCCAAGATAACTCACCCCTCCACTTT. Residues: CASSQDNSPLHF.

This chain uses TRBV27 with TRBJ1-1; TRBD1 is a possible D gene (6 bases). V lost 2 bases and J lost 5, with 12 bases in between. The CDR3 extends over 14 amino acids. Germline CDR1 reads MNHEY; CDR2 reads SMNVEV (reference sequence). The CDR3 loop is CASSLIGGRTEAFF. Here the CDR3 DNA reads TGTGCCAGCAGTTTAATCGGGGGGCGGACTGAAGCTTTCTTT.

The chain employs TRBV4-3 and TRBJ1-1; D is ambiguous. Trimming removed 1 base at V and 0 bases at J, with 6 bases between. This CDR3 is 14 amino acids long. CDR1 is LGHNA, CDR2 YSLEER, per germline. The CDR3 bases are TGCGCCAGCAGCCAAGGGACGGTGAACACTGAAGCTTTCTTT. Translated, it gives CASSQGTVNTEAFF.

V is TRBV18 and J is TRBJ2-5; the D gene is possibly TRBD2 (5 bases). Germline CDR1 reads KGHSH; CDR2 reads LQKENI. The CDR3 has 14 amino acids. V lost 6 bases and J 1 base, leaving 12 bases between the germline ends. CDR3 bases: TGTGCCAGCTCCCGCAACCGGGGCCAAGAGACCCAGTACTTC. Its translation: CASSRNRGQETQYF.

This clone came up a few times. V and J are TRBV5-1 and TRBJ2-7; maybe TRBD1 (7 bases). V dropped 3 bases and J dropped 5 bases, with 15 bases sitting between them. The CDR3 loop spans 14 amino acids. CDR1 SGHRS and CDR2 YFSETQ come from the germline V gene. The CDR3 is CASSSGDRLHEQYF. CDR3 DNA: TGCGCCAGCAGCTCGGGGGACAGACTCCACGAGCAGTACTTC.